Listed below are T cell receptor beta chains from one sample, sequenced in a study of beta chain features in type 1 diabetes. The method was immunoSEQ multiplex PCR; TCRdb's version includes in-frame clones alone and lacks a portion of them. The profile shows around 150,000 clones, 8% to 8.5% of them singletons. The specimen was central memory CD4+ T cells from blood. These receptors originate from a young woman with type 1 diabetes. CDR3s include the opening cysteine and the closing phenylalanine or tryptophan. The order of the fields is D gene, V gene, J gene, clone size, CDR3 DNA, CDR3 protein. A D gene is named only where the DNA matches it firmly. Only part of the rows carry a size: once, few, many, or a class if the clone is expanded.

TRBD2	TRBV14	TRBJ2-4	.	TGTGCCAGCAGTCAAACACACGGGACTACGGATTTAAACATTCAGTACTTC	CASSQTHGTTDLNIQYF
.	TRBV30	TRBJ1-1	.	TGTGCCTGGAGTGTTCAATGGATGGTCAGGGGAACTGAAGCTTTCTTT	CAWSVQWMVRGTEAFF
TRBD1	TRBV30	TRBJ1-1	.	TGTGCCTGGAGTATACCCGGGACAGGGAACACTGAAGCTTTCTTT	CAWSIPGTGNTEAFF
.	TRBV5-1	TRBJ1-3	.	TGCGCCAGCAGCGCACAGGATGGAAACACCATATATTTT	CASSAQDGNTIYF
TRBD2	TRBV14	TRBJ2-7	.	TGTGCCAGCAGCACAATAGCGGGAGCTTTCGAGCAGTACTTC	CASSTIAGAFEQYF
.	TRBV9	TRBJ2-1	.	TGTGCCAGCAGCGTAGGAAGTCAGGACAATGAGCAGTTCTTC	CASSVGSQDNEQFF
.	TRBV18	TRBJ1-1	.	TGTGCCAGCTCAGCGGACAGCGAAGGAACTGAAGCTTTCTTT	CASSADSEGTEAFF
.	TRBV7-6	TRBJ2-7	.	TGTGCCAGCAGCCCACAACAGGGCTACGAGCAGTACTTC	CASSPQQGYEQYF
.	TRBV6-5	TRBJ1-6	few	TGTGCCAGCAGTTACGAAAATCAGGATTCACCCCTCCACTTT	CASSYENQDSPLHF
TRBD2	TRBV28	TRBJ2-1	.	TGTGCCAGCAGTTGGCGGGAGTCATACAATGAGCAGTTCTTC	CASSWRESYNEQFF
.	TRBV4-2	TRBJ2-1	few	TGTGCCAGCAGCCAAGAAGGGTCGGTCTACCCCGGGGATGAGCAGTTCTTC	CASSQEGSVYPGDEQFF
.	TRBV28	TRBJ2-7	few	TGTGCCAGCAGTTTCCGGGACTCAACCTACGAGCAGTACTTC	CASSFRDSTYEQYF
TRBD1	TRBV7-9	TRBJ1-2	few	TGTGCCAGCAGCCAGGGGACAGGCGGAGTTGGCTACACCTTC	CASSQGTGGVGYTF
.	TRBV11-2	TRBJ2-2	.	TGTGCCAGCAGCGAGTGGACAACCGGGGAGCTGTTTTTT	CASSEWTTGELFF
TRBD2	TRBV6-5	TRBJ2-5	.	TGTGCCAGCAGTTACTCGCTAGCGGGGGGCCAAGAGACCCAGTACTTC	CASSYSLAGGQETQYF
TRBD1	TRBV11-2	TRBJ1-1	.	TGTGCCAGCAGTATGACAGGGTTAACTGAAGCTTTCTTT	CASSMTGLTEAFF
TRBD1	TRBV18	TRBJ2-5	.	TGTGCCAGCTCACCACGGGACAGGGAGGAGACCCAGTACTTC	CASSPRDREETQYF
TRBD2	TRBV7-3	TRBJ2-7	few	TGTGCCAGCAGCCCGACTAGCGGGTCAGGCGAGCAGTACTTC	CASSPTSGSGEQYF